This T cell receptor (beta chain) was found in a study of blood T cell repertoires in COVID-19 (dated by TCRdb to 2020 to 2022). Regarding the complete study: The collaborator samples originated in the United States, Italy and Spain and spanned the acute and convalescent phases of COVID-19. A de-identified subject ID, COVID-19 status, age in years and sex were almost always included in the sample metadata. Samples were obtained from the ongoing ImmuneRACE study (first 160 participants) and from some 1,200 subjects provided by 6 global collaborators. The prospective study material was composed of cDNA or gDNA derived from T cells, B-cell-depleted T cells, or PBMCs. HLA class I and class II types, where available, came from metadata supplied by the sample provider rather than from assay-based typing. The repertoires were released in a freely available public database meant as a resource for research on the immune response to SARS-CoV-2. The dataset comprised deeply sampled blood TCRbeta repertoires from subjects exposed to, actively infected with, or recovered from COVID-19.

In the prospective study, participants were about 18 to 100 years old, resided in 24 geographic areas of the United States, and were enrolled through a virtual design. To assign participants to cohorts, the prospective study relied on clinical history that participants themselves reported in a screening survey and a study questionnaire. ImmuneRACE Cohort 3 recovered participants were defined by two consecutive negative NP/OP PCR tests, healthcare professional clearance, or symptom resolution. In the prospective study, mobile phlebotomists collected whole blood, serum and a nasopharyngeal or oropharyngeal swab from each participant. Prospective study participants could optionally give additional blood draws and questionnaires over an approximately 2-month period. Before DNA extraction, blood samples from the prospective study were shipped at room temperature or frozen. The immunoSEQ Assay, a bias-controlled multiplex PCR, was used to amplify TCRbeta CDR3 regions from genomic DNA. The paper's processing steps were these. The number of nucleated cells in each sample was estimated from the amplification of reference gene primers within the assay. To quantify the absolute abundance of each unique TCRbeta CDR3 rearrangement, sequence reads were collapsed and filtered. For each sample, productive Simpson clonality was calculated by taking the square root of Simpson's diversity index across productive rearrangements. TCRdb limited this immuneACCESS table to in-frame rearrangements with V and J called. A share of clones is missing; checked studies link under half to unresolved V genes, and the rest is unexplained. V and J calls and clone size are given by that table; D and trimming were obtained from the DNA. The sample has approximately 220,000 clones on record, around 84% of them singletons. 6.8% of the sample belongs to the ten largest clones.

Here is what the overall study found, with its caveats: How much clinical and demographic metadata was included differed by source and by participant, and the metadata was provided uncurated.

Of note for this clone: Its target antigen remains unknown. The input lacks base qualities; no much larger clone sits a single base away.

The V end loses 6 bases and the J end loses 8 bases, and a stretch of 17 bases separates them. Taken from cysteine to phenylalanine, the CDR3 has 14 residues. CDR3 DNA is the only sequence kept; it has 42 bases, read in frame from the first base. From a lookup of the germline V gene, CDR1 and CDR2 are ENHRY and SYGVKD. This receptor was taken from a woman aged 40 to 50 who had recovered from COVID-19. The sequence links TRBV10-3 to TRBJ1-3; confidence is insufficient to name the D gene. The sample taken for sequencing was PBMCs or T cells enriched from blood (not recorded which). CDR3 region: CAISPGGSIDTIYF. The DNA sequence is TGTGCCATCAGCCCCGGAGGGTCGATAGACACCATATATTTT.